These 28 T cell receptor beta chains were sequenced from one sample in a study of blood T cell repertoires in COVID-19 (dated by TCRdb to the early 2020s). Libraries were built with the immunoSEQ multiplex PCR assay. TCRdb mirrors the immuneACCESS table, restricted to in-frame sequences. Some clones are absent from its copies; in checked studies, under half trace to an unresolved V gene, and the reason for the others is unknown. Here the sample has more than 200,000 clones; more than 65% occur a single time. Of the sample, about 8% falls within the top ten clones. The sequencing input was peripheral blood. The receptor set was obtained from an elderly woman with acute or convalescent COVID-19.

V is TRBV25-1 and J is TRBJ1-1; tentatively, D is TRBD1 (6 bases). CDR3 length equals 14 residues. Per germline, CDR1 MGHDK and CDR2 SYGVNS. V shed 3 bases and J shed 4 bases, with 12 bases lying between them. CDR3 sequence reads: CASSDRKGGTEAFF. The CDR3 DNA reads as TGTGCCAGCAGTGACAGAAAAGGGGGCACTGAAGCTTTCTTT.

The CDR3 nucleotides are TGTGCCAGCAGTCCGAGATTGCGGGATCAGCCCCAGCATTTT. It encodes CASSPRLRDQPQHF. The chain employs TRBV6-5 and TRBJ1-5; D gene unclear. The germline V gene has CDR1 MNHEY and CDR2 SVGAGI. This CDR3 is built from 14 residues. Trimming shortened V by 5 bases and J by 5 bases, and 13 bases separated the two germline ends.

In nucleotides, the CDR3 is TGCAGCGTTGACGGGGGGATCCCCTACAATGAGCAGTTCTTC. This gives the protein CSVDGGIPYNEQFF. The chain couples TRBV29-1 to TRBJ2-1, with 7 positions matching TRBD2. The germline V gene encodes CDR1 SQVTM and CDR2 ANQGSEA. The CDR3 sequence is 14 residues long. The junction had 4 bases not matched to a gene; V was cut back by 3 bases and J by 2 bases.

The chain is built from TRBV20-1 and TRBJ1-2; TRBD1 might be the D (5 bases). The germline CDR1 and CDR2 sequences are DFQATT and SNEGSKA (reference sequence). V was pared by 3 bases and J by 6 bases, with 17 bases between. The CDR3 is 14 residues long. CDR3 in DNA: TGCAGTGCTAGTCTCCGGGCTTCACAGGATGGCTACACCTTC. It translates to CSASLRASQDGYTF.

CDR3 sequence reads: CASSPPGGGTDTQYF. The CDR3 coding sequence is TGTGCCAGCAGCCCCCCGGGGGGGGGCACAGATACGCAGTATTTT. The rearrangement links TRBV11-3 to TRBJ2-3; 8 bases agree with TRBD2. Germline V gives CDR1 SGHNT, CDR2 YENEEA. The CDR3 length is 15 residues. V trimming: 5 bases; J trimming: 1 base; junction bases outside the gene matches: 5.

The gene calls are TRBV19 and TRBJ1-2; D not resolved. Trimming left V 2 bases short and J 6 bases short, with 10 bases between. The germline gives CDR1 LNHDA, CDR2 SQIVND (reference sequence). This CDR3 is 13 amino acids long. The CDR3 region is CASSILTKDGYTF. DNA for the CDR3: TGTGCCAGTAGTATATTGACTAAGGATGGCTACACCTTC. Drawing the rest from reference TRBV19 and TRBJ1-2, the complete variable domain is DGGITQSPKYLFRKEGQNVTLSCEQNLNHDAMYWYRQDPGQGLRLIYYSQIVNDFQKGDIAEGYSVSREKKESFPLTVTSAQKNPTAFYLCASSILTKDGYTFGSGTRLTVV.

This chain uses TRBV7-9 with TRBJ2-7, with D possibly matching TRBD1 (6 bases). The V gene's germline CDR1 is SEHNR and CDR2 FQNEAQ (reference sequence). The CDR3 consists of 14 residues. V lost 5 bases and J 7 bases, leaving 18 bases between the germline ends. CDR3 in DNA: TGTGCCAGCAGCCCCGGGACACCTGGTTGGGAGCAGTACTTC. It encodes CASSPGTPGWEQYF.

In its sample, this clone was seen a few times. The V call is TRBV11-2, the J call TRBJ2-7; a weak D match, TRBD2 (5 bases). V gave up 5 bases and J gave up 5 bases, with 19 bases separating them. CDR3 length: 15 residues. Germline V CDR1 and CDR2: SGHAT, FQNNGV. The CDR3 DNA reads as TGTGCCAGCAGCGGAATCCGGAGGCGGCCCCACGAGCAGTACTTC. Its protein product is CASSGIRRRPHEQYF.

The chain has TRBV7-9 and TRBJ1-1; D unresolved. V dropped 2 bases and J dropped 3 bases, with 7 bases sitting between them. Germline CDR1 is SEHNR and CDR2 is FQNEAQ (reference sequence). The CDR3 is made up of 13 amino acids. CDR3: CASSLSVDTEAFF. In nucleotides, the CDR3 is TGTGCCAGCAGCTTATCGGTGGACACTGAAGCTTTCTTT.

The chain has TRBV4-2 and TRBJ2-7; 10 bases are a match to TRBD1. This CDR3 spans 15 amino acids. From germline, CDR1 is LGHNA and CDR2 YNFKEQ. V gave up 1 base and J gave up 4 bases; unmatched junction bases: 4. The CDR3 here is CASSQVTGGYYEQYF. The CDR3 DNA follows: TGTGCCAGCAGCCAAGTGACAGGGGGCTATTACGAGCAGTACTTC.

The genes are TRBV6-4 and TRBJ2-3; 8 bases line up with TRBD2. Germline V gene lookup returns CDR1 MRHNA and CDR2 SNTAGT. V lost 3 bases and J lost 6; bases outside the gene matches: 5. The CDR3 sequence is 14 residues long. This chain's CDR3 is CASSDRGGPDTQYF. CDR3 nucleotides: TGTGCCAGCAGTGATCGCGGGGGGCCCGATACGCAGTATTTT.

The V call is TRBV6-4, the J call TRBJ1-6; 7 nucleotides line up with TRBD1. Germline loops: CDR1 MRHNA, CDR2 SNTAGT. CDR3 length: 15 amino acids. J lost 8 bases, V lost 3 bases, and 7 bases had no gene match. The CDR3: CASSEETGQDSPLHF. The CDR3 nucleotides read TGTGCCAGCAGTGAGGAGACAGGGCAGGATTCACCCCTCCACTTT.

This chain links TRBV7-2 with TRBJ2-1; 8 positions match TRBD2. CDR3 length: 14 amino acids. CDR1 SGHTA and CDR2 FQGNSA come from the germline V gene. V shed 8 bases, J shed 0 bases, and the junction held 3 bases outside the gene matches. CDR3 protein: CASLAGSSYNEQFF. CDR3 coding DNA: TGTGCCAGCTTAGCGGGGAGCTCCTACAATGAGCAGTTCTTC.

Of note for this clone: The junction departs from the called germline gene at one end, perhaps through a read error. The rearrangement uses TRBV5-5 and TRBJ2-3; maybe TRBD1 (6 bases). The germline V gene encodes CDR1 SGHKS and CDR2 YYEKEE (reference sequence). The CDR3 contains 16 residues. The CDR3 DNA follows: TGTGCCAGCGCGGACCAGGGGTTGTCCCTCACAGATGCGCAGTATTTT. Encoded protein: CASADQGLSLTDAQYF.

V gene TRBV7-6 combines with J gene TRBJ1-3; D unresolved. The CDR3 is 15 residues long. Per germline, CDR1 SGHVS and CDR2 FNYEAQ. The V end lost 5 bases, the J end lost 0 bases, and 11 bases lay between the germline ends. Here the CDR3 reads CASSPHTDSGNTIYF. CDR3 nucleotide sequence: TGTGCCAGCAGCCCTCACACCGACTCTGGAAACACCATATATTTT.

The chain recombines TRBV7-9 with TRBJ1-1, with 7 bases aligning to TRBD1. V lost 3 bases, J lost 5 bases, and 6 bases stayed unmatched. Germline V CDR1 and CDR2: SEHNR, FQNEAQ (reference sequence). The CDR3 is 14 residues long. The CDR3: CASSFGQVRTEAFF. The CDR3, as DNA: TGTGCCAGCAGCTTCGGACAGGTCAGGACTGAAGCTTTCTTT.

V gene TRBV19 combines with J gene TRBJ1-4; D is unresolved. The CDR3 sequence is 13 residues long. The germline V gene has CDR1 LNHDA and CDR2 SQIVND (reference sequence). Trimming took 10 bases from V and 5 from J, leaving 14 bases between them. Here the CDR3 reads CAIARGLNEKLFF. The CDR3 DNA is TGTGCCATCGCCCGGGGATTAAATGAAAAACTGTTTTTT.

In the case of this clone: One end of the junction fails to match germline, which may point to a read error. This chain connects TRBV5-1 to TRBJ2-2; a weak D match, TRBD1 (6 bases). The CDR3 runs 16 residues. CDR1 SGHRS and CDR2 YFSETQ come from the germline V gene. CDR3 sequence (DNA): TGCGCCAGCAGCTTCAGGTGGGGAGTGGGACACCGGGGAGCTGTTTTT. Translating it yields CASSFRWGVGHRGAVF. The variable domain in full, with the rest retrieved from reference TRBV5-1 and TRBJ2-2, is KAGVTQTPRYLIKTRGQQVTLSCSPISGHRSVSWYQQTPGQGLQFLFEYFSETQRNKGNFPGRFSGRQFSNSRSEMNVSTLELGDSALYLCASSFRWGVGHRGAVFGEGSRLTVL.

In its sample, this clone was seen once. This rearrangement joins TRBV9 to TRBJ1-3; D uncertain. CDR1 is SGDLS, CDR2 YYNGEE, per germline. The CDR3 is made up of 16 amino acids. Trimming removed 3 bases from V and 8 bases from J, with 21 bases in between. The CDR3 DNA reads as TGTGCCAGCAGCGCCCAGACACTACCTGCGGGTGACACCATATATTTT. Translation: CASSAQTLPAGDTIYF.

V is TRBV30 and J is TRBJ1-3; no definite D call. Deletions cut 0 bases from V and 7 bases from J, with 7 bases between. The CDR3 has 12 amino acids. Germline V CDR1 and CDR2: GTSNPN, SVGIG (reference sequence). The chain's CDR3 is CAWSVRRNTIYF. For the CDR3, the DNA is TGTGCCTGGAGTGTACGGAGGAACACCATATATTTT.

The chain uses TRBV5-4 and TRBJ1-5; TRBD1 matches at 9 bases. J lost 2 bases, V lost 2 bases, and 5 bases had no gene match. The CDR3 is 16 residues long. Germline CDR1 and CDR2: SGHNT and YYREEE (reference sequence). In DNA form, the CDR3 reads TGTGCCAGCAGCTTAACAGGGGGCGCAGGCAATCAGCCCCAGCATTTT. Residues: CASSLTGGAGNQPQHF.

The V and J genes are TRBV19 and TRBJ1-2; D is possibly TRBD1 (5 bases). CDR1 and CDR2 from the germline V gene are LNHDA and SQIVND (reference sequence). CDR3 length: 18 residues. V lost 7 bases and J lost 0, with 24 bases in between. The CDR3, as DNA: TGTGCCAGTATAAGCGGGGGGTTCGCGGAGAAGGCTAACTATGGCTACACCTTC. Its protein product is CASISGGFAEKANYGYTF.

The V gene is TRBV3-1 (or the pseudogene TRBV3-2), the J gene TRBJ1-5, with no clear D. The CDR3 totals 13 residues. V lost 4 bases to trimming and J lost 4 bases, with 8 bases between them. The germline gives CDR1 LGHDT, CDR2 YNNKEL (reference sequence). CDR3 in amino acids: CASSRSGNQPQHF. The CDR3 nucleotides read TGTGCCAGCAGCCGAAGCGGGAATCAGCCCCAGCATTTT.

The CDR3 spells CASSELPGQGPNEQFF. Written as DNA, the CDR3 is TGTGCCAGCAGTGAGCTGCCGGGACAGGGGCCCAATGAGCAGTTCTTC. The chain joins TRBV6-1 to TRBJ2-1, with 10 bases lining up with TRBD1. In germline, CDR1 is MNHNS, CDR2 SASEGT. The CDR3 has 16 amino acids. Unmatched junction bases numbered 8, after V lost 3 bases and J lost 6 bases.

This clone has more than one count but fewer than ten. V is TRBV5-4 and J is TRBJ2-2, with 8 bases that match TRBD2. Trimming took 4 bases from V and 6 from J; bases not matched to a gene: 11. Per germline, CDR1 SGHNT and CDR2 YYREEE (reference sequence). The length of the CDR3 is 16 residues. CDR3 sequence: CASSTRSGSSPGELFF. The CDR3 coding sequence is TGTGCCAGCAGCACACGGAGCGGGAGTAGTCCCGGGGAGCTGTTTTTT.

The V and J genes are TRBV4-2 and TRBJ2-1, with D possibly matching TRBD2 (6 bases). Deletions cut 0 bases from V and 10 bases from J, with 16 bases between. This CDR3 has 15 residues. Germline loops: CDR1 LGHNA, CDR2 YNFKEQ. CDR3 protein: CASSQDLAWAGEQFF. CDR3 sequence (DNA): TGTGCCAGCAGCCAAGATTTGGCCTGGGCGGGGGAGCAGTTCTTC.

The chain joins TRBV12-5 to TRBJ2-1, with 8 bases matching TRBD1. Germline V gives CDR1 LGHNT, CDR2 FRNRAP. Germline trimming cut 6 bases from V and 10 bases from J; bases unmatched to any gene: 11. CDR3 length: 14 residues. CDR3 sequence reads: CASGLPPRQGEQFF. The CDR3 DNA sequence: TGTGCTAGTGGCCTACCCCCCAGACAGGGGGAGCAGTTCTTC.

This rearrangement joins TRBV5-1 to TRBJ2-7; 9 nucleotides match TRBD2. V shed 7 bases and J 4 bases; nucleotides not matched to a gene: 6. The germline CDR1 and CDR2 sequences are SGHRS and YFSETQ. CDR3 length: 13 amino acids. CDR3 sequence: CASRQAGGYEQYF. As DNA, the CDR3 is TGCGCCAGCCGGCAAGCGGGGGGTTACGAGCAGTACTTC.